The 24 T cell receptor beta chains given below trace back to one sample, sequenced in a study of CD8 T cells in ankylosing spondylitis. TCRdb analysed the 5' RACE reads with MiXCR anew, one entry per CDR3 protein. The sample has around 300,000 distinct CDR3 sequences, 11% seen once. The sequencing input was blood, either unsorted or a sorted T cell fraction (not recorded which). The receptors come from a female donor with ankylosing spondylitis or in good health (not recorded which).

This sequence joins TRBV6-1 and TRBJ2-7; 9 positions match TRBD1. With V trimmed by 8 bases and J by 3 bases, 2 bases remained unmatched. This CDR3 is built from 12 residues. CDR1 is MNHNS and CDR2 is SASEGT in the germline V gene. The DNA of the CDR3 is TGTGCCAGCGGGGACAGGGTCTACGAGCAGTACTTC. Translation: CASGDRVYEQYF.

In its sample, this clonotype was seen many times. This chain uses TRBV12-3 or TRBV12-4 with TRBJ2-1; possible D gene TRBD2, 7 bases. This CDR3 is built from 13 residues. V lost 3 bases to trimming and J lost 8 bases, with 11 bases between them. The DNA of the CDR3 is TGTGCCAGCAGTTTTGGGGGGGCAGATGAGCAGTTCTTC. Residues: CASSFGGADEQFF.

The rearrangement links TRBV4-1 to TRBJ1-5, with a possible D match to TRBD1 (5 bases). Germline lookup yields CDR1 MGHRA and CDR2 YSYEKL. V was clipped by 1 base and J by 7 bases, with 8 bases between them. The CDR3 runs 13 residues. CDR3 residues: CASSQGQGQPQHF. The CDR3 coding sequence is TGCGCCAGCAGCCAAGGGCAGGGACAGCCCCAGCATTTT.

A few counts support this clonotype. The junction shows a germline mismatch at one end, possibly a read error. The genes are TRBV20-1 and TRBJ1-6, with 7 bases identical to TRBD1. The CDR3 has 16 amino acids. The germline gives CDR1 DFQATT, CDR2 SNEGSKA (reference sequence). The CDR3 DNA sequence: TGCAGTGCTAGAGGGGAGACAGGGCCTTTTAATTCCCCCCTCCACTTT. It encodes CSARGETGPFNSPLHF.

This chain connects TRBV5-1 to TRBJ2-7; 7 bases are a match to TRBD1. This CDR3 is built from 14 residues. CDR1 is SGHRS and CDR2 is YFSETQ in the germline V gene. Trimming took 4 bases from V and 4 from J; bases not matched to a gene: 8. The CDR3 DNA follows: TGCGCCAGCAGCCCAGAGACAGGGCGATACGAGCAGTACTTC. The encoded protein is CASSPETGRYEQYF.

This clonotype was observed many times. The chain is built from TRBV20-1 and TRBJ2-3; D is unresolved. In germline, CDR1 is DFQATT, CDR2 SNEGSKA (reference sequence). V gave up 3 bases and J gave up 2 bases, with 18 bases separating them. CDR3 length: 16 residues. The CDR3 coding sequence is TGCAGTGCTAGCCGGTACAATCTAATATACACAGATACGCAGTATTTT. This codes for CSASRYNLIYTDTQYF.

This clonotype has a handful of counts. V usage is TRBV20-1 and J usage is TRBJ1-2, with D possibly TRBD1 on 6 matching bases. Trimming shortened V by 6 bases and J by 7 bases, and 18 bases separated the two germline ends. In germline, CDR1 is DFQATT, CDR2 SNEGSKA (reference sequence). The CDR3 totals 13 residues. CDR3 nucleotide sequence: TGCAGTGCCCCTACCACAGGGCCGAGTGGCTACACCTTC. Translated: CSAPTTGPSGYTF.

This clonotype was seen once. This could be a read error, since a much larger clone is one nucleotide away. The chain couples TRBV20-1 to TRBJ2-1; possible D gene TRBD1, 5 bases. This CDR3 spans 14 amino acids. Trimming removed 2 bases from V and 5 bases from J, with 13 bases in between. The germline V gene has CDR1 DFQATT and CDR2 SNEGSKA (reference sequence). The CDR3, as DNA: TGCAGTGCTAGAAAGACAGATCAAGACAATGAGCAGTTCTTC. Protein sequence: CSARKTDQDNEQFF.

This clonotype was detected many times. The rearrangement uses TRBV20-1 and TRBJ2-7, with D unclear. Trimming removed 0 bases at V and 2 bases at J, with 11 bases between. The CDR3 totals 14 residues. Germline V gene data show CDR1 as DFQATT and CDR2 as SNEGSKA (reference sequence). The CDR3 sequence is CSARDDRSPYEQYF. The CDR3 bases are TGCAGTGCTAGAGATGATCGGAGCCCCTACGAGCAGTACTTC.

This sequence joins TRBV6-7 and TRBJ2-5; a possible D gene is TRBD2 (6 bases). TRBV6-7 is flagged as an ORF with uncertain function. Deletions cut 4 bases from V and 7 bases from J, with 28 bases between. The CDR3 is 18 residues long. The CDR3 DNA sequence: TGTGCCAGCAGTTTCTCTAGGGGTAGTGGTTCGGGACTTTCGACCCAGTACTTC. This translates into CASSFSRGSGSGLSTQYF.

CDR3 protein: CASSPRGRRETQYF. For the CDR3, the DNA is TGTGCCAGCAGCCCCAGAGGAAGAAGAGAGACCCAGTACTTC. The genes are TRBV3-1 and TRBJ2-5; D is ambiguous. Trimming removed 4 bases at V and 4 bases at J, with 13 bases between. The CDR3 runs to 14 residues. CDR1 is LGHDT and CDR2 is YNNKEL in the germline V gene (reference sequence).

This clonotype was observed many times. This chain joins TRBV29-1 and TRBJ2-2; 9 bases map to TRBD2. The CDR3 contains 13 residues. Germline V gene data show CDR1 as SQVTM and CDR2 as ANQGSEA. The V gene end was trimmed by 7 bases and the J gene end by 6 bases; junction bases not matched to a gene: 6. CDR3 amino acids: CSAAGLAAGELFF. Written as DNA, the CDR3 is TGCAGCGCCGCGGGACTAGCAGCCGGGGAGCTGTTTTTT.

This clonotype was counted ten times or more. CDR3 region: CSARAPRLASNEQFF. CDR3 DNA sequence: TGCAGTGCTAGAGCCCCCAGACTAGCTTCCAATGAGCAGTTCTTC. The chain carries TRBV20-1 and TRBJ2-1, with TRBD2 matching 7 bases. Per germline, CDR1 DFQATT and CDR2 SNEGSKA (reference sequence). Unmatched junction bases numbered 9, after V lost 1 base and J lost 6 bases. The CDR3 runs to 15 residues.

The V and J genes are TRBV2 and TRBJ1-6, with no clear D. There are 14 residues in the CDR3. Looked up from germline, CDR1 is SNHLY and CDR2 is FYNNEI. V was pared by 1 base and J by 13 bases, with 14 bases between. CDR3 amino acids: CASSEGPGMVPLHF. DNA for the CDR3: TGTGCCAGCAGTGAAGGTCCGGGGATGGTCCCCCTCCACTTT.

This clonotype appeared a few times. The chain combines TRBV6-1 with TRBJ1-4; TRBD1 matches 9 bases. The CDR3 spans 15 residues. Per the germline V gene, CDR1 is MNHNS and CDR2 is SASEGT. V shed 6 bases and J 7 bases; nucleotides not matched to a gene: 9. DNA for the CDR3: TGTGCCAGCAGGCGTACAGGGGGCTTAGGTGAAAAACTGTTTTTT. Its translation is CASRRTGGLGEKLFF.

The chain links TRBV12-3 or TRBV12-4 to TRBJ2-6; possibly TRBD1 for D (6 bases). V was trimmed by 3 bases and J by 0 bases, leaving 18 bases between them. This CDR3 comprises 19 residues. The CDR3 coding sequence is TGTGCCAGCAGTTTTCAACACGGAGGACAGATCTCTGGGGCCAACGTCCTGACTTTC. This sequence encodes CASSFQHGGQISGANVLTF.

This clonotype was found many times. The chain links TRBV3-1 to TRBJ2-7; the D is unclear. CDR1 and CDR2 from the germline V gene are LGHDT and YNNKEL (reference sequence). This CDR3 spans 15 amino acids. The V and J ends lost 4 bases and 2 bases respectively, with 15 bases between them. CDR3 sequence (DNA): TGTGCCAGCAGCCTTGGTCCACCGGCGACCTACGAGCAGTACTTC. It is translated as CASSLGPPATYEQYF.

The sample holds many counts of this clonotype. At one end, the junction sequence differs from germline, possibly due to a read error. This chain uses TRBV5-8 with TRBJ1-2, with D maybe TRBD1 (5 bases). The CDR3 is 11 amino acids. Looked up from germline, CDR1 is SGHTS and CDR2 is YDEGEE. CDR3 region: CASSLHIGALF. The CDR3 coding sequence is TGTGCCAGCAGCTTGCATATCGGGGCCCTCTTC.

This clonotype was detected ten times or more. This rearrangement joins TRBV7-8 to TRBJ2-5; D possibly matches TRBD1 or TRBD2 (5 bases each). Trimming shortened V by 5 bases and J by 1 base, and 14 bases separated the two germline ends. This CDR3 is built from 15 residues. CDR1 and CDR2 from the germline V gene are SGHVS and FQNEAQ. The CDR3, as DNA: TGTGCCAGCAGCCGTCGGGGACCTACCCAAGAGACCCAGTACTTC. As protein: CASSRRGPTQETQYF.

This clonotype showed up many times. The chain recombines TRBV28 with TRBJ1-2; the D gene is possibly TRBD1 (6 bases). The germline V gene has CDR1 MDHEN and CDR2 SYDVKM. This CDR3 region has 14 residues. Trimming stripped 5 bases from V and 2 bases from J, with 12 bases between. The CDR3: CASSTSGQNYGYTF. The CDR3 DNA sequence: TGTGCCAGCAGTACGAGTGGACAGAACTATGGCTACACCTTC.

The chain has TRBV5-5 and TRBJ1-5; 9 bases align to TRBD1. CDR1 SGHKS and CDR2 YYEKEE come from the germline V gene (reference sequence). Trimming took 4 bases from V and 5 from J; bases not matched to a gene: 7. The CDR3 is made up of 15 amino acids. CDR3 residues: CASSRRDREYQPQHF. In DNA, the CDR3 is TGTGCCAGCAGCCGCCGGGACAGGGAATATCAGCCCCAGCATTTT.

This clonotype was counted at least ten times. The chain joins TRBV5-1 to TRBJ2-7; the D is unclear. The CDR3 covers 14 residues. With 4 bases removed from V and 0 bases from J, the gap between germline ends came to 11 bases. Germline V gene data show CDR1 as SGHRS and CDR2 as YFSETQ. The CDR3 DNA sequence: TGCGCCAGCAGCGGATACGGGTCCTCCTACGAGCAGTACTTC. Residues: CASSGYGSSYEQYF.

Ten or more counts support this clonotype. The genes are TRBV20-1 and TRBJ2-7; the match to TRBD1 covers 7 bases. Germline CDR1 and CDR2: DFQATT and SNEGSKA (reference sequence). CDR3 length equals 11 residues. With V trimmed by 6 bases and J by 5 bases, 4 bases remained unmatched. The CDR3 is CSAMQGDEQYF. The CDR3 nucleotides are TGCAGTGCAATGCAGGGGGACGAGCAGTACTTC.

This clonotype appeared many times. The rearrangement joins TRBV11-2 to TRBJ2-3, with 10 bases lining up with TRBD2. The CDR3 length is 18 residues. V lost 5 bases, J lost 4 bases, and 15 bases stayed unmatched. Germline V gene data show CDR1 as SGHAT and CDR2 as FQNNGV. The CDR3 coding sequence is TGTGCCAGCAGCCCCTTCAGCGGGAGGGCCGGCGATCCAGATACGCAGTATTTT. Amino acid sequence: CASSPFSGRAGDPDTQYF. The variable domain in full, with the rest retrieved from reference TRBV11-2 and TRBJ2-3, is EAGVAQSPRYKIIEKRQSVAFWCNPISGHATLYWYQQILGQGPKLLIQFQNNGVVDDSQLPKDRFSAERLKGVDSTLKIQPAKLEDSAVYLCASSPFSGRAGDPDTQYFGPGTRLTVL.